The present TCR beta chain was sequenced within a study of T-cell memory formation after mild COVID-19. TCRdb ran MiXCR on the 5' RACE reads and lists one entry per CDR3 protein. The data hold around 340,000 distinct CDR3 sequences, with 10% to 15% observed a single time. The source is a man aged 18 to 29 who had mild COVID-19 (a few samples of this study predate the infection). Cell type and time point are not known. Sequencing input: PBMCs or a T cell subset sorted from them (not recorded which).

The CDR3 reads CATSDPGTTGDTQYF. The CDR3 nucleotides read TGTGCCACCAGTGATCCTGGGACTACGGGAGATACGCAGTATTTT. The chain couples TRBV24-1 to TRBJ2-3; 7 bases are a match to TRBD2. This CDR3 is 15 amino acids long. Germline V CDR1 and CDR2: KGHDR, SFDVKD. Trimming removed 3 bases from V and 5 bases from J; junction bases left unmatched: 7.